This note documents a single TCR beta chain sequence. CDR1 is KGHSH, CDR2 LQKENI, per germline. V lost 2 bases and J lost 5; bases outside the gene matches: 23. This CDR3 comprises 20 residues. This sample is part of a study of blood T cell repertoires in COVID-19. Study details: Nucleic acid was either cDNA or gDNA, and it came from T cells, B-cell-depleted T cells, or PBMCs.

In the authors' methods: Cell counts per sample came from amplifying reference gene primers. TCRdb's table, derived via immunoSEQ multiplex PCR, lists solely in-frame clones and lacks some. V and J calls and clone size are as listed in that table; D and trimming were resolved from the DNA. The sample includes over 450,000 clones, 89% of them seen just once. The rearrangement links TRBV18 to TRBJ2-5; the match to TRBD2 covers 7 bases. The TCR was taken from a man younger than 35 with COVID-19, enrolled during active disease. Sequencing used peripheral blood. CDR3 coding DNA: TGTGCCAGCTCACCAAAGTCGGGCGGTGGAAAGATACGGGGAGGGGAGACCCAGTACTTC. Translated: CASSPKSGGGKIRGGETQYF.